Listed below are T cell receptor beta chains from one sample, sequenced in a study of neurological immune-mediated disorders. MiXCR, applied by TCRdb to the 5' RACE reads, yields one record per CDR3 protein. The data show roughly 48,000 distinct CDR3 sequences, with over 5.5% seen just once and 1.4% to 1.5% held by the top ten. Sequencing was carried out using CD4+ T cells from blood. The receptors shown here come from a woman under 30 with multiple sclerosis. CDR3s include the opening cysteine and the closing phenylalanine or tryptophan. D genes are given only for firm matches. Sizes are listed as once, few, many, or a class for an expanded clone.

V: TRBV7-2; length: 15; size: many; J: TRBJ2-2; D: TRBD1; DNA: TGTGCCAGCAGCTTAGGGGACAGGGAAACCGGGGAGCTGTTTTTT; CDR3: CASSLGDRETGELFF
V: TRBV15; length: 14; size: many; J: TRBJ1-1; D: -; DNA: TGTGCCACCAGCAACGGGGGCCGAACCACTGAAGCTTTCTTT; CDR3: CATSNGGRTTEAFF
V: TRBV29-1; length: 14; size: many; J: TRBJ2-4; D: TRBD1; DNA: TGCAGCGTTGAGGGACAGCTAGCCAAAAACATTCAGTACTTC; CDR3: CSVEGQLAKNIQYF
V: TRBV4-2; length: 20; size: many; J: TRBJ1-6; D: TRBD1; DNA: TGTGCCAGCAGCCAAGATAGGACAGGGGGCGCCGCCTGGACCAATTCACCCCTCCACTTT; CDR3: CASSQDRTGGAAWTNSPLHF
V: TRBV5-1; length: 14; size: many; J: TRBJ1-2; D: TRBD1; DNA: TGCGCCAGCAGTCCGACAGGGACCCGATATGGCTACACCTTC; CDR3: CASSPTGTRYGYTF
V: TRBV11-3; length: 16; size: many; J: TRBJ2-5; D: TRBD2; DNA: TGTGCCAGCAGCCTACGGACTAGCGGAGGAGTGGAGACCCAGTACTTC; CDR3: CASSLRTSGGVETQYF
V: TRBV28; length: 15; size: many; J: TRBJ1-1; D: TRBD1; DNA: TGTGCCAGCAGTCCTGGGGGGACAGGGAACACTGAAGCTTTCTTT; CDR3: CASSPGGTGNTEAFF
V: TRBV29-1; length: 15; size: many; J: TRBJ1-2; D: TRBD1; DNA: TGCAGCGCCCGGTCTGGGACAGCCGGGGCTCTTGGCTACACCTTC; CDR3: CSARSGTAGALGYTF
V: TRBV2; length: 14; size: many; J: TRBJ2-1; D: TRBD1; DNA: TGTGCCAGCACCGGACAGGGGAATTCGAATGAGCAGTTCTTC; CDR3: CASTGQGNSNEQFF
V: TRBV20-1; length: 9; size: many; J: TRBJ1-2; D: -; DNA: TGCAGTCCATCGGGCGGCTACACCTTC; CDR3: CSPSGGYTF
V: TRBV5-1; length: 17; size: many; J: TRBJ2-5; D: TRBD1; DNA: TGCGCCAGCAGCTGGGACCCGACAGGGAGTATGGTGGAGACCCAGTACTTC; CDR3: CASSWDPTGSMVETQYF
V: TRBV4-3; length: 13; size: many; J: TRBJ2-2; D: -; DNA: TGCGCCAGCAGCCCGCAAAACACCGGGGAGCTGTTTTTT; CDR3: CASSPQNTGELFF
V: TRBV28; length: 14; size: many; J: TRBJ1-1; D: -; DNA: TGTGCCAGCAGTCCCTCAGGTTGGAACACTGAAGCTTTCTTT; CDR3: CASSPSGWNTEAFF
V: TRBV7-8; length: 13; size: few; J: TRBJ1-1; D: -; DNA: TGTGCCAGCAGCTTAAACCCTATAACTGAAGCTTTCTTT; CDR3: CASSLNPITEAFF
V: TRBV10-3; length: 15; size: many; J: TRBJ1-1; D: -; DNA: TGTGCCATCACCGACTCAGGGGCCGGGAACACTGAAGCTTTCTTT; CDR3: CAITDSGAGNTEAFF
V: TRBV3-1; length: 16; size: many; J: TRBJ2-3; D: TRBD1; DNA: TGTGCCAGCAGCCCCCTGAGACAGGGTGGGGCCGATACGCAGTATTTT; CDR3: CASSPLRQGGADTQYF
V: TRBV7-9; length: 17; size: many; J: TRBJ1-2; D: -; DNA: TGTGCCAGCAGCTTACTCGAGACAGGTTCTTATAACTATGGCTACACCTTC; CDR3: CASSLLETGSYNYGYTF
V: TRBV5-4; length: 18; size: many; J: TRBJ1-2; D: -; DNA: TGTGCCAGCAGCTTGGACTTCTTCCGACAGGAGGGGATCTATGGCTACACCTTC; CDR3: CASSLDFFRQEGIYGYTF
V: TRBV7-6; length: 16; size: many; J: TRBJ2-3; D: -; DNA: TGTGCCAGCAGCGGTATTTTGGGGATGGGCCCAGATACGCAGTATTTT; CDR3: CASSGILGMGPDTQYF
V: TRBV5-1; length: 16; size: many; J: TRBJ2-7; D: -; DNA: TGCGCCAGCAGCGTAGGGTCCGGGACGGTAGGCTACGAGCAGTACTTC; CDR3: CASSVGSGTVGYEQYF
V: TRBV5-6; length: 13; size: many; J: TRBJ1-5; D: TRBD1; DNA: TGTGCCAGCAGTGACAGGGGGCGGCAGCCCCAGCATTTT; CDR3: CASSDRGRQPQHF
V: TRBV6-5; length: 15; size: once; J: TRBJ2-7; D: -; DNA: TGTGCCAGCAGTTCCTCTCCGGGGGCCTCCTACGAGCAGTACTTC; CDR3: CASSSSPGASYEQYF
V: TRBV24-1; length: 15; size: many; J: TRBJ1-1; D: -; DNA: TGTGCCACCAGCCCCGCCGGGAATCAGAACACTGAAGCTTTCTTT; CDR3: CATSPAGNQNTEAFF
V: TRBV29-1; length: 17; size: few; J: TRBJ2-5; D: TRBD2; DNA: TGCAGCGTCCGGGGGGTTGGACTAGCGGGTGGTCAAGAGATCCAGTACTTC; CDR3: CSVRGVGLAGGQEIQYF
V: TRBV10-3; length: 13; size: few; J: TRBJ1-1; D: -; DNA: TGTGCCATCAGTGGAGCGGAGAACACTGAAGCTTTCTTT; CDR3: CAISGAENTEAFF
V: TRBV7-2; length: 14; size: many; J: TRBJ2-7; D: TRBD1; DNA: TGTGCCAGCAGCTTAACCAGACAGGGTTACGAGCAGTACTTC; CDR3: CASSLTRQGYEQYF